This T cell receptor (beta chain) was retrieved from a study of early T cells in non-severe SARS-CoV-2 infection. This clonotype was detected many times. In TCRdb, the 5' RACE reads were re-called with MiXCR into one record per CDR3 protein. The sample carries about 80,000 distinct CDR3 sequences, around 10% recorded once. The V and J ends lost 3 bases and 0 bases respectively, with 6 bases between them. This CDR3 has 14 residues. Germline assignment: CDR1 SGHNT and CDR2 YYREEE (reference sequence). The chain employs TRBV5-4 and TRBJ1-4; D not certain. The sequencing here drew on whole blood, taken at baseline. The sequence was obtained from an adult who was a healthcare worker with PCR-confirmed SARS-CoV-2 infection or an uninfected control (not recorded which). The donor label of this sample is uncertain. The CDR3 region is CASSSRSTNEKLFF. For the CDR3, the DNA is TGTGCCAGCAGCTCCAGATCAACTAATGAAAAACTGTTTTTT.